This is a list of T cell receptor beta chains from one sample in a study of T cells in Graves' hyperthyroidism and ophthalmopathy. Using its own MiXCR run on the multiplex PCR reads, TCRdb lists one record per CDR3 protein. The data hold 200,000 to 300,000 distinct CDR3 sequences, with approximately 24% observed a single time. Input material: blood. All receptors come from a woman aged 40 to 55 with Graves' ophthalmopathy. CDR3s include the opening cysteine and the closing phenylalanine or tryptophan. The D gene is left open where the match is weak. Clone size is shown for a subset of rows, as once, few, many or a class of expanded clone.

clone size,D gene,J gene,V gene,CDR3 protein,CDR3 DNA
-,TRBD1,TRBJ1-1,TRBV9,CASSARDSRNTEAFF,TGTGCCAGCAGCGCCCGGGACAGCAGGAACACTGAAGCTTTCTTT
-,-,TRBJ2-5,TRBV15,CATSTDRMRTQYF,TGTGCCACCAGCACCGACAGGATGCGGACCCAGTACTTC
many,TRBD1,TRBJ1-1,TRBV19,CAGSLSGTGNAEAFF,TGTGCCGGTAGTCTTTCCGGGACAGGGAACGCTGAAGCTTTCTTT
many,TRBD2,TRBJ2-7,TRBV6-5,CASRGLAPEQYF,TGTGCCAGCCGAGGACTAGCTCCCGAGCAGTACTTC
many,-,TRBJ2-4,TRBV25-1,CASSPQGTGKNIQYF,TGTGCCAGCAGTCCACAAGGGACTGGTAAAAACATTCAGTACTTC
-,TRBD2,TRBJ2-5,TRBV6-2/TRBV6-3,CASSEVAGDEETQYF,TGTGCCAGCAGTGAGGTAGCGGGAGACGAGGAGACCCAGTACTTC
many,-,TRBJ2-5,TRBV24-1,CATSDPTNQYF,TGTGCCACCAGTGACCCGACAAACCAGTACTTC
many,-,TRBJ1-1,TRBV12-3/TRBV12-4,CASSLQGGGGVNTEAFF,TGTGCCAGCAGTCTACAGGGTGGGGGGGGAGTGAACACTGAAGCTTTCTTT
many,-,TRBJ2-5,TRBV14,CASSPATTPGQETQYF,TGTGCCAGCAGCCCAGCGACCACCCCGGGACAAGAGACCCAGTACTTC
-,TRBD1,TRBJ2-5,TRBV6-1,CASIDRGSGQETQYF,TGTGCCAGCATCGACAGGGGATCAGGGCAAGAGACCCAGTACTTC
-,-,TRBJ2-6,TRBV7-8,CASRLEPGAGANVLTF,TGTGCCAGCAGGCTCGAGCCAGGCGCTGGGGCCAACGTCCTGACTTTC
few,TRBD1,TRBJ2-7,TRBV27,CASSPATGLTYEQYF,TGTGCCAGCAGTCCCGCGACAGGGCTCACCTACGAGCAGTACTTC
-,-,TRBJ1-5,TRBV20-1,CSATGWGQPQHF,TGCAGTGCAACAGGGTGGGGTCAGCCCCAGCATTTT
many,-,TRBJ1-2,TRBV29-1,CSVVRGNNYGYTF,TGCAGCGTCGTGAGGGGAAACAACTATGGCTACACCTTC
many,-,TRBJ1-5,TRBV20-1,CSAREIASWPNQPQHF,TGCAGTGCTAGAGAGATTGCCTCCTGGCCCAATCAGCCCCAGCATTTT
many,TRBD2,TRBJ2-7,TRBV6-2/TRBV6-3,CASSYPSSGRNEQYF,TGTGCCAGCAGTTACCCCTCCAGCGGGAGGAACGAGCAGTACTTC
many,TRBD2,TRBJ2-5,TRBV28,CASSNTNGLAGEQTGETQYF,TGTGCCAGCAGTAACACCAATGGACTAGCGGGAGAGCAAACCGGCGAGACCCAGTACTTC
-,TRBD2,TRBJ2-2,TRBV11-1,CASSFGGTYTGELFF,TGTGCCAGCAGCTTCGGGGGGACCTACACCGGGGAGCTGTTTTTT
many,-,TRBJ1-1,TRBV5-6,CASSLETGPLTEAFF,TGTGCCAGCAGCTTGGAGACAGGACCCCTCACTGAAGCTTTCTTT
many,-,TRBJ1-1,TRBV5-1,CASSAGSMNTEAFF,TGCGCCAGCAGCGCGGGGAGCATGAACACTGAAGCTTTCTTT
many,TRBD2,TRBJ2-2,TRBV9,CASSVAPLVTSGNTGELFF,TGTGCCAGCAGCGTAGCCCCTTTAGTAACTAGCGGGAACACCGGGGAGCTGTTTTTT
many,-,TRBJ2-7,TRBV4-2,CASGPAEGFNEQYF,TGTGCCAGCGGTCCGGCCGAGGGTTTCAACGAGCAGTACTTC